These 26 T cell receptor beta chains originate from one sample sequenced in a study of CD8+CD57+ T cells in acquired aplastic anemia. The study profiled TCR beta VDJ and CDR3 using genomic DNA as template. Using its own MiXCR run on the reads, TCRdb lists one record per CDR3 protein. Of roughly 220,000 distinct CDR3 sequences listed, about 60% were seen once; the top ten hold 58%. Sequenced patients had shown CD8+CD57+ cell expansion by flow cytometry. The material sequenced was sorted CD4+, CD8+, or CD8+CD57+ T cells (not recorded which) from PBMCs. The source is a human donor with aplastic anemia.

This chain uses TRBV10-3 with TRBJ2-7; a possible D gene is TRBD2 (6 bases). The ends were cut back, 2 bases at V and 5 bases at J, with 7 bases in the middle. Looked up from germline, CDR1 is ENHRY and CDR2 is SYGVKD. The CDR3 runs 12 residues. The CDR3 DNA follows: TGTGCCATCAGTGAGGGGGGGAACGAGCAGTACTTC. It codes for CAISEGGNEQYF.

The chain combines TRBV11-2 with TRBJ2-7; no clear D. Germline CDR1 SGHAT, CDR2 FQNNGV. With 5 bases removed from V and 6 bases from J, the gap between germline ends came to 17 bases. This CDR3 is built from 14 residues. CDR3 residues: CASSLLGSSAEQYF. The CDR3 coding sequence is TGTGCCAGCAGCCTTCTGGGAAGCTCGGCCGAGCAGTACTTC.

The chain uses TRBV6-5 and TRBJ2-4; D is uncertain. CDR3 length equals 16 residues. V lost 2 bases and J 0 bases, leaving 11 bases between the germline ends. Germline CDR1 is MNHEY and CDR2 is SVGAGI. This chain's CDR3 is CASSYDTLLAKNIQYF. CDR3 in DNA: TGTGCCAGCAGTTACGACACGCTACTAGCCAAAAACATTCAGTACTTC.

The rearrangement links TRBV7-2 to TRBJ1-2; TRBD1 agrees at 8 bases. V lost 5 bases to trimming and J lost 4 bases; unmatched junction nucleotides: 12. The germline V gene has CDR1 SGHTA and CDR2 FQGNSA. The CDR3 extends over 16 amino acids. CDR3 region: CASSLAIQGATYGYTF. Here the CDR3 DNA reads TGTGCCAGCAGCCTCGCGATTCAGGGGGCGACCTATGGCTACACCTTC.

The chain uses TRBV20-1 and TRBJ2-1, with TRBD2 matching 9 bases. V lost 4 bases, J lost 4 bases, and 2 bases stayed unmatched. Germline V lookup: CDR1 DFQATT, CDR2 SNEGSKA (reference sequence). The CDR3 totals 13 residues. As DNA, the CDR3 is TGCAGTGCTACGCGGGGGGGGTACAATGAGCAGTTCTTC. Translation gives CSATRGGYNEQFF.

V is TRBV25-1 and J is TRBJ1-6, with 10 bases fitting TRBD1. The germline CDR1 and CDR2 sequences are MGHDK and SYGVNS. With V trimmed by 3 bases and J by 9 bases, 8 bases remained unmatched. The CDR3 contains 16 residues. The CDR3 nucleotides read TGTGCCAGCAGTGAGTACCAGACAGGGGGCTCTTCACCCCTCCACTTT. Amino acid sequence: CASSEYQTGGSSPLHF.

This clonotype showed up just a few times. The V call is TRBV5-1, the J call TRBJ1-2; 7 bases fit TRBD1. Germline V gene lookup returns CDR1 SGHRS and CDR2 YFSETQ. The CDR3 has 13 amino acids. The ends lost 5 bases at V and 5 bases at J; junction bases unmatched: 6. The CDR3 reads CASRQTGAYGYTF. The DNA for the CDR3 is TGCGCCAGCAGACAAACAGGGGCGTATGGCTACACCTTC. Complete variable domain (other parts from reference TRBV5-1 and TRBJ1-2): KAGVTQTPRYLIKTRGQQVTLSCSPISGHRSVSWYQQTPGQGLQFLFEYFSETQRNKGNFPGRFSGRQFSNSRSEMNVSTLELGDSALYLCASRQTGAYGYTFGSGTRLTVV.

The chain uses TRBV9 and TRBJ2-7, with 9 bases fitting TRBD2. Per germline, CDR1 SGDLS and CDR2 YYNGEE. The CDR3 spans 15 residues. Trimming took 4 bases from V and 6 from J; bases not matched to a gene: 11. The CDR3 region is CASSPGVAGDGEQYF. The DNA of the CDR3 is TGTGCCAGCAGCCCCGGAGTAGCGGGGGACGGCGAGCAGTACTTC. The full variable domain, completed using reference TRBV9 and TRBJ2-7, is DSGVTQTPKHLITATGQRVTLRCSPRSGDLSVYWYQQSLDQGLQFLIQYYNGEERAKGNILERFSAQQFPDLHSELNLSSLELGDSALYFCASSPGVAGDGEQYFGPGTRLTVT.

The DNA for the CDR3 is TGCAGTGCCCTAGCGGGAGGGAATGAGCAGTTCTTC. This gives the protein CSALAGGNEQFF. This chain links TRBV20-1 with TRBJ2-1; 12 bases align to TRBD2. V was pared by 6 bases and J by 7 bases, with 1 base of the junction left unmatched. Germline V gene data show CDR1 as DFQATT and CDR2 as SNEGSKA (reference sequence). This CDR3 is 12 amino acids long.

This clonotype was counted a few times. The CDR3 here is CASSPSGAGNEQFF. CDR3 in DNA: TGTGCCAGCAGCCCAAGCGGGGCCGGCAATGAGCAGTTCTTC. The chain couples TRBV7-6 to TRBJ2-1; 7 bases are shared with TRBD2. In germline, CDR1 is SGHVS, CDR2 FNYEAQ. There are 14 residues in the CDR3. V shed 5 bases, J shed 6 bases, and the junction held 7 bases outside the gene matches.

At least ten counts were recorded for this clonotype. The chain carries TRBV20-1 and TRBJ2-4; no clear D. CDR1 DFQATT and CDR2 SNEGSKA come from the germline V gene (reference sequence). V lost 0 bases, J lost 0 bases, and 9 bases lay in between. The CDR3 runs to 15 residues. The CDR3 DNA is TGCAGTGCTAGAGACAGGCGCGAAGCCAAAAACATTCAGTACTTC. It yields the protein CSARDRREAKNIQYF.

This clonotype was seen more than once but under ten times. In DNA, the CDR3 is TGTGCCAGCAGCTTAGACGGAAATGAGCAGTTCTTC. Its protein product is CASSLDGNEQFF. The chain carries TRBV11-2 and TRBJ2-1; D unresolved. Germline V gene data show CDR1 as SGHAT and CDR2 as FQNNGV. The CDR3 runs 12 residues. V was pared by 0 bases and J by 7 bases, with 4 bases between.

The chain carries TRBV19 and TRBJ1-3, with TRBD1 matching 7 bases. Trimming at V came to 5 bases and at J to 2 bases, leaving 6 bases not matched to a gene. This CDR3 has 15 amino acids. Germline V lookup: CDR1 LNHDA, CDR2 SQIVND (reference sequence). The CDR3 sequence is CASSSTDRAGNTIYF. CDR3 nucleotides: TGTGCCAGTAGTTCCACCGACAGGGCTGGAAACACCATATATTTT.

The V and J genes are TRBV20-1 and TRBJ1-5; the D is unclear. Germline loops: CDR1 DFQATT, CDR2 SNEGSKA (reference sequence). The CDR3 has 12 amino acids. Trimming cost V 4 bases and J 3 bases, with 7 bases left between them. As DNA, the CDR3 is TGCAGTGCTAACACCGCCAATCAGCCCCAGCATTTT. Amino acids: CSANTANQPQHF.

This CDR3 is CASAPAGPDTQYF. CDR3 DNA: TGTGCCAGTGCTCCCGCGGGTCCAGATACGCAGTATTTT. This chain joins TRBV19 and TRBJ2-3; D perhaps matches TRBD2 (5 bases). V gave up 8 bases and J gave up 4 bases, with 13 bases separating them. Germline V lookup: CDR1 LNHDA, CDR2 SQIVND (reference sequence). The CDR3 consists of 13 residues.

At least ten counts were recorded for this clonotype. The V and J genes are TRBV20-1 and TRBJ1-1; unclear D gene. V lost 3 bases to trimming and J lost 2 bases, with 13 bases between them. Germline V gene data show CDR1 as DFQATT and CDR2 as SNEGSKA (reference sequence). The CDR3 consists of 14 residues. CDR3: CSASSWQENTEAFF. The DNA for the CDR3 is TGCAGTGCTAGCTCGTGGCAGGAAAACACTGAAGCTTTCTTT.

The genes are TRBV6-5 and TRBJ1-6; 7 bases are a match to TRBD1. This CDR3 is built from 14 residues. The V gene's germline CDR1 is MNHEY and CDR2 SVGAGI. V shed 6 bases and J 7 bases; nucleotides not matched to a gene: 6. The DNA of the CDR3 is TGTGCCAGCAGCCGGGACAGATGGAATTCACCCCTCCACTTT. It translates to CASSRDRWNSPLHF.

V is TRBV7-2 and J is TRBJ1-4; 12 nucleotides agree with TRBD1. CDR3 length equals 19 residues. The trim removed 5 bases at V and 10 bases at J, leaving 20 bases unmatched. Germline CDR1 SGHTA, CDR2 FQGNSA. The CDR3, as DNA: TGTGCCAGCAGCCTAAACACGGGACGGGACAGGGGGCCGGATGGAAAACTGTTTTTT. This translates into CASSLNTGRDRGPDGKLFF.

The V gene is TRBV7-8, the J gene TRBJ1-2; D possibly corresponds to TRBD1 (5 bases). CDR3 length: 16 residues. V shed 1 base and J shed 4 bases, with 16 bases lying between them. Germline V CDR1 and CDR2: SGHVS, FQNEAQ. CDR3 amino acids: CASSLVPPGLSYGYTF. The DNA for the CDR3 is TGTGCCAGCAGCTTAGTTCCCCCGGGACTGAGCTATGGCTACACCTTC.

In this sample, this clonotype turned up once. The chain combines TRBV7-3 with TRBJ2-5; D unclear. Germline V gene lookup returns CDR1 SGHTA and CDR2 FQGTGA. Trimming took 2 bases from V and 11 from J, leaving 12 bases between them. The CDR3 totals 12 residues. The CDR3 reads CASSLALNEQYF. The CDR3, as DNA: TGTGCCAGCAGCTTAGCTCTCAATGAGCAGTACTTC.

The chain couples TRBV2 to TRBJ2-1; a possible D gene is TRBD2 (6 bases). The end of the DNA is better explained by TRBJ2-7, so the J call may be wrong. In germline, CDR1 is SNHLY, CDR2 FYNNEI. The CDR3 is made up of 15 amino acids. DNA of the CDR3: TGTGCCAGCAGTAAAATGGAGGGGACCACCTACGAGCAGTACTTC. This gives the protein CASSKMEGTTYEQYF.

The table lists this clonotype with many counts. The CDR3 spells CASIQGAGNQPQHF. Written as DNA, the CDR3 is TGTGCCAGCATACAGGGGGCTGGCAATCAGCCCCAGCATTTT. The chain combines TRBV6-6 with TRBJ1-5; the match to TRBD1 covers 9 bases. The CDR3 length is 14 residues. Germline V gene data show CDR1 as MNHNY and CDR2 as SVGAGI (reference sequence). With V trimmed by 7 bases and J by 2 bases, 3 bases remained unmatched.

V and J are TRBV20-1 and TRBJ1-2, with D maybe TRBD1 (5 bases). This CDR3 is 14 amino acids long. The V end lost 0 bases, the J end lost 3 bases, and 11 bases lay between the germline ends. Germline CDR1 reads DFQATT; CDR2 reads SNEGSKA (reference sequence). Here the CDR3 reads CSAREGREYYGYTF. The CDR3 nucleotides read TGCAGTGCTAGAGAGGGCAGGGAGTACTATGGCTACACCTTC.

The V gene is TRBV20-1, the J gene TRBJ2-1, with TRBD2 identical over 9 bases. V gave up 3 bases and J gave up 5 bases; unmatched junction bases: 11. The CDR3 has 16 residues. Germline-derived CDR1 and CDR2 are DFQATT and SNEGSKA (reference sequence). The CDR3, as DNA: TGCAGTGCTAGGCCTCCGGGACTAGCTACCGACAATGAGCAGTTCTTC. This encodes CSARPPGLATDNEQFF.

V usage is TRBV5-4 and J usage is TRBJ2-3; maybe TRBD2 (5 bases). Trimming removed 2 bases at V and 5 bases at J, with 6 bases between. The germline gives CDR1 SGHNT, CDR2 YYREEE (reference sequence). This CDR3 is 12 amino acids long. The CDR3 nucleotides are TGTGCCAGCAGCTTCGAGGGAGATACGCAGTATTTT. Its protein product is CASSFEGDTQYF. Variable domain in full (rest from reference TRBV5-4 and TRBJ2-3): ETGVTQSPTHLIKTRGQQVTLRCSSQSGHNTVSWYQQALGQGPQFIFQYYREEENGRGNFPPRFSGLQFPNYSSELNVNALELDDSALYLCASSFEGDTQYFGPGTRLTVL.

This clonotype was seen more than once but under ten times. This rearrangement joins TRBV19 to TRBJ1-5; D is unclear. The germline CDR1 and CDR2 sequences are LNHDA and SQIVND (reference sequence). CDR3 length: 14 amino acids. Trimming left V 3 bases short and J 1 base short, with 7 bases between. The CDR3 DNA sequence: TGTGCCAGTAGTATGGCTTTGAGCAATCAGCCCCAGCATTTT. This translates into CASSMALSNQPQHF.